The rows below give T cell receptor beta chains drawn from one sample of a study of blood T cell repertoires in COVID-19. Profiled with immunoSEQ multiplex PCR; TCRdb holds only in-frame clones, not every one. The table has roughly 180,000 clones, over 70% seen once. Source material: peripheral blood. The receptors stem from a woman aged 40 to 49 with COVID-19, enrolled during active disease. The CDR3 runs from the conserved cysteine through the conserved F or W. Fields, in order: V gene, D gene, CDR3 protein. The D gene is left open where the match is weak.

TRBV11-2,TRBD1,CASSLQGQGSPVLSGYTF
TRBV5-1,TRBD1,CASSLASGQGNQPQHF
TRBV7-3,TRBD2,CASSLNDGRALVGTDTQYF
TRBV5-1,TRBD1,CASSLPGQEYGYTF
TRBV2,TRBD1,CAGGTADTNEKLFF
TRBV9,TRBD2,CASSPRPLAGGYNNEQFF
TRBV3-1/TRBV3-2,.,CASSTGGGGEKLFF
TRBV19,TRBD2,CASSLLAGARDEQFF
TRBV11-2,.,CASSLLEEQYF
TRBV3-1/TRBV3-2,TRBD2,CASSPSLAAPADF
TRBV11-2,TRBD2,CASSYSGAPYEQYF
TRBV9,TRBD2,CASSPASGPFYEQYF
TRBV7-9,.,CASSRFSFSSYGYTF
TRBV11-2,TRBD1,CASSVRQGSTGEELFF
TRBV23-1,TRBD2,CASRGPQRELPNEQFF
TRBV19,TRBD1,CASTPGQAPNQPQHF
TRBV12-3/TRBV12-4,.,CASSFELYGYTF
TRBV5-1,TRBD2,CASSLLREINEQYF
TRBV12-3/TRBV12-4,.,CASGPSGNTIYF
TRBV5-1,TRBD2,CASSIGTNTEQYF
TRBV19,TRBD1,CASSRGQGTGANVLTF
TRBV2,.,CASTTGLVEKLFF
TRBV5-6,.,CASSLAFSGNTDTQYF
TRBV7-8,TRBD2,CASSSTEGGAGGRATQYF
TRBV2,TRBD1,CASSEDLGQGQFF
TRBV5-1,TRBD1,CASSDGTGPFNQPQHF
TRBV5-1,.,CASSLGADYGYTF
TRBV7-9,.,CASSSPGVDDTF
TRBV27,.,CASNPDGVTEAFF
TRBV2,.,CASSERGANTEAFF
TRBV7-3,.,CASSAINSNQPQHF
TRBV7-3,TRBD2,CASSPGLAGVNEQFF
TRBV9,TRBD1,CASSTGTANEKLFF
TRBV19,.,CASSLTGPRGNIQYF
TRBV6-5,TRBD1,CASSQGPRGAAEAFF
TRBV11-2,.,CASSQGESNQPQHF
TRBV6-4,.,CASILGGGREAFF
TRBV28,TRBD2,CASLGGTSGRAQFF
TRBV16,.,CASSQGVPSGEQYF
TRBV19,TRBD2,CASSISASGVQDNEQFF
TRBV6-4,TRBD1,CASRASPTGVLGEAFF